The T cell receptor beta chain under discussion was sequenced for a study of vaccination and CD4 T cells after COVID-19. The overall study: The makeup of the convalescents was six males and four females, two of them Hispanic. As control conditions, cultures were given either a CEFX pool serving as positive control, an HIV-1 Nef pool, or no peptide at all. Study conclusions and caveats: Within the convalescent patients, spike mono-reactivity was found in 304 of 307 vaccine-specific clones.

CDR1 KGHSH and CDR2 LQKENI come from the germline V gene. The CDR3 extends over 14 amino acids. Trimming left V 4 bases short and J 0 bases short, with 7 bases between. Stated treatment: 10-day PBMC culture with coronavirus spike peptide pools or control peptides (ViraFEST assay). In regard to this clonotype: Its antigen is not identified.

The study sequenced cultured CD4+ T cell DNA using the Oncomine TCR Beta short-read assay. Using the QIAamp micro DNA kit, genomic DNA was extracted from the CD4+ T cells that had been cultured. TCRdb fed the PCR reads into MiXCR, producing one record per CDR3 protein. Here the sample spans several thousand distinct CDR3 sequences, approximately 60% being singletons. This TCR derives from a human donor with COVID-19. Specimen: cultured CD4+ T cells from blood, collected after SARS-CoV-2 vaccination. This chain links TRBV18 with TRBJ1-5; tentatively, D is TRBD1 (5 bases). In DNA form, the CDR3 reads TGTGCCAGCTCACTACAGGATAGCAATCAGCCCCAGCATTTT. Amino acids: CASSLQDSNQPQHF.